These 26 T cell receptor beta chains were all obtained from the same sample, sequenced in a study of beta chain features in type 1 diabetes. Reverse transcription of all isolated RNA meant that expressed TCRB transcripts were sequenced. Clones were sequenced by immunoSEQ multiplex PCR, and TCRdb holds only the in-frame ones, with some missing. The table lists 900,000 or so clones, under 20% of them singletons. Specimen: naive CD4+ T cells from blood. The receptors were gathered from a woman aged 18-29 years in good health.

This chain connects TRBV19 to TRBJ2-4; D uncertain. Trimming cost V 6 bases and J 0 bases, with 9 bases left between them. The CDR3 sequence is 14 residues long. In germline, CDR1 is LNHDA, CDR2 SQIVND (reference sequence). The CDR3: CASRTPTAKNIQYF. DNA of the CDR3: TGTGCCAGTAGGACCCCGACAGCCAAAAACATTCAGTACTTC.

The V gene is TRBV28, the J gene TRBJ1-1; D unresolved. V was trimmed by 7 bases and J by 6 bases, leaving 12 bases between them. The CDR3 has 12 residues. Germline lookup yields CDR1 MDHEN and CDR2 SYDVKM. This CDR3 reads CASTLSTSEAFF. The CDR3 region has the DNA TGTGCCAGCACACTGAGTACGTCTGAAGCTTTCTTT.

This sequence joins TRBV28 and TRBJ2-1; D gene ambiguous. The length of the CDR3 is 14 residues. Germline values: CDR1 MDHEN, CDR2 SYDVKM. Trimming removed 6 bases from V and 6 bases from J, with 15 bases in between. The CDR3 sequence is CASRSGAHINEQFF. The DNA of the CDR3 is TGTGCCAGCAGATCTGGAGCCCATATCAATGAGCAGTTCTTC.

The rearrangement joins TRBV19 to TRBJ2-3; D not certain. V was shortened by 0 bases and J by 2 bases, with 9 bases between the two germline ends. The CDR3 sequence is 15 residues long. Germline loops: CDR1 LNHDA, CDR2 SQIVND (reference sequence). DNA for the CDR3: TGTGCCAGTAGTATAGACCGGATCCTCACAGATACGCAGTATTTT. Amino acid sequence: CASSIDRILTDTQYF. Drawing the rest from reference TRBV19 and TRBJ2-3, the complete variable domain is DGGITQSPKYLFRKEGQNVTLSCEQNLNHDAMYWYRQDPGQGLRLIYYSQIVNDFQKGDIAEGYSVSREKKESFPLTVTSAQKNPTAFYLCASSIDRILTDTQYFGPGTRLTVL.

The rearrangement uses TRBV25-1 and TRBJ2-3, with D unresolved. The ends were cut back, 5 bases at V and 6 bases at J, with 6 bases in the middle. Germline values: CDR1 MGHDK, CDR2 SYGVNS. The CDR3 spans 11 residues. CDR3 nucleotide sequence: TGTGCCAGCAGTTCGCTGGATACGCAGTATTTT. This encodes CASSSLDTQYF. Together with reference TRBV25-1 and TRBJ2-3, the CDR3 gives the full variable domain: EADIYQTPRYLVIGTGKKITLECSQTMGHDKMYWYQQDPGMELHLIHYSYGVNSTEKGDLSSESTVSRIRTEHFPLTLESARPSHTSQYLCASSSLDTQYFGPGTRLTVL.

This clone was counted only a few times. The chain links TRBV7-2 to TRBJ2-1, with TRBD2 matching over 7 bases. Trimming at V came to 6 bases and at J to 9 bases, leaving 5 bases not matched to a gene. The V gene's germline CDR1 is SGHTA and CDR2 FQGNSA. This CDR3 has 12 amino acids. In nucleotides, the CDR3 is TGTGCCAGCAGTCGGACTAGTACTGAGCAGTTCTTC. This translates into CASSRTSTEQFF.

This rearrangement joins TRBV10-3 to TRBJ2-3; 14 nucleotides match TRBD2. CDR3 length: 17 amino acids. V was clipped by 6 bases and J by 3 bases; unmatched bases: 8. Germline values: CDR1 ENHRY, CDR2 SYGVKD. CDR3 DNA sequence: TGTGCCATCAGCGGACTAGCGGGAGGCTCCGGGACAGATACGCAGTATTTT. Protein product: CAISGLAGGSGTDTQYF.

This clone was seen only a few times. This chain uses TRBV10-3 with TRBJ2-3; 9 bases fit TRBD1. Germline assignment: CDR1 ENHRY and CDR2 SYGVKD. The ends lost 1 base at V and 0 bases at J; junction bases unmatched: 2. The CDR3 is 16 residues long. CDR3 DNA: TGTGCCATCAGTGAGTACGGGACAGGGAGCACAGATACGCAGTATTTT. As protein: CAISEYGTGSTDTQYF.

This clone was counted a few times. This chain joins TRBV21-1 and TRBJ1-1; the table gives TRBD1 as D, unverified against the DNA. TRBV21-1 is a pseudogene segment. The CDR3 has 16 residues. This CDR3 is CASSSGMTGENTEAFF. CDR3 coding DNA: TGTGCCAGCAGCAGCGGGATGACAGGGGAAAACACTGAAGCTTTCTTT.

This CDR3 reads CASSWTSEAYEQYF. The DNA for the CDR3 is TGTGCCAGCAGTTGGACTAGCGAGGCCTACGAGCAGTACTTC. The chain joins TRBV6-5 to TRBJ2-7; TRBD2 aligns across 9 bases. Germline loops: CDR1 MNHEY, CDR2 SVGAGI. This CDR3 contains 14 residues. V dropped 4 bases and J dropped 2; count of bases not matched to a gene: 3.

This clone was detected only a few times. The V gene is TRBV11-2, the J gene TRBJ1-2, with D uncertain. CDR1 and CDR2 from the germline V gene are SGHAT and FQNNGV. The CDR3 sequence is 13 residues long. Trimming shortened V by 2 bases and J by 8 bases, and 12 bases separated the two germline ends. CDR3 sequence: CASSLRSHGGYTF. The CDR3, as DNA: TGTGCCAGCAGCTTAAGAAGTCACGGGGGCTACACCTTC.

This clone was detected a few times. The chain is built from TRBV6-8 and TRBJ1-1; 10 positions agree with TRBD1. CDR1 is MNHGY and CDR2 is SAAAGT in the germline V gene. Trimming cost V 6 bases and J 0 bases; bases outside gene matches: 7. This CDR3 is 16 amino acids long. Here the CDR3 DNA reads TGTGCCAGCAGAAGGGACAGGGGACTGCTGAACACTGAAGCTTTCTTT. It yields the protein CASRRDRGLLNTEAFF.

This clone turned up a few times. V gene TRBV19 combines with J gene TRBJ2-6, with D maybe TRBD1 (5 bases). CDR3 size: 17 residues. V shed 5 bases and J shed 0 bases, with 14 bases lying between them. The germline V gene has CDR1 LNHDA and CDR2 SQIVND (reference sequence). The CDR3 loop is CASSPGQGYSGANVLTF. Written as DNA, the CDR3 is TGTGCCAGTAGTCCCGGGCAGGGCTACTCTGGGGCCAACGTCCTGACTTTC.

The chain recombines TRBV11-2 with TRBJ2-7; D ambiguous. Germline assignment: CDR1 SGHAT and CDR2 FQNNGV. The V and J ends lost 5 bases and 3 bases respectively, with 8 bases between them. The CDR3 runs to 12 residues. This chain's CDR3 is CASSNPYYEQYF. In DNA, the CDR3 is TGTGCCAGCAGCAACCCGTACTACGAGCAGTACTTC.

The V and J genes are TRBV27 and TRBJ2-3; TRBD2 matches 9 bases. The CDR3 length is 18 residues. Germline CDR1 and CDR2: MNHEY and SMNVEV (reference sequence). V dropped 3 bases and J dropped 5; count of bases not matched to a gene: 15. Here the CDR3 reads CASSFLKGAGGPGDTQYF. The CDR3 region has the DNA TGTGCCAGCAGTTTTCTTAAAGGCGCGGGAGGGCCAGGAGATACGCAGTATTTT.

The rearrangement joins TRBV18 to TRBJ2-6; the D gene could be TRBD1 or TRBD2 (5 bases each). There are 15 residues in the CDR3. CDR1 and CDR2 from the germline V gene are KGHSH and LQKENI. Deletions cut 6 bases from V and 2 bases from J, with 11 bases between. The DNA of the CDR3 is TGTGCCAGCTCGGCCGGGACCCCTGGGGCCAACGTCCTGACTTTC. This translates into CASSAGTPGANVLTF.

This clone was observed a handful of times. The gene calls are TRBV7-2 and TRBJ2-5; no clear D. The length of the CDR3 is 14 residues. The V end lost 2 bases, the J end lost 4 bases, and 11 bases lay between the germline ends. Looked up from germline, CDR1 is SGHTA and CDR2 is FQGNSA. Here the CDR3 DNA reads TGTGCCAGCAGCTTATACCCTAGATTAGAGACCCAGTACTTC. The encoded protein is CASSLYPRLETQYF.

V and J are TRBV18 and TRBJ1-2, with D unclear. Germline V gene lookup returns CDR1 KGHSH and CDR2 LQKENI. V was pared by 0 bases and J by 8 bases, with 10 bases between. The CDR3 has 13 amino acids. CDR3: CASSPPVREGYTF. CDR3 nucleotide sequence: TGTGCCAGCTCACCACCAGTTCGGGAAGGCTACACCTTC.

Only a few counts were recorded for this clone. The chain has TRBV19 and TRBJ2-5, with D unclear. Germline V gene sequence: CDR1 LNHDA, CDR2 SQIVND (reference sequence). This CDR3 has 13 amino acids. V was pared by 0 bases and J by 3 bases, with 5 bases between. This chain's CDR3 is CASSIDSEETQYF. The CDR3 coding sequence is TGTGCCAGTAGTATAGACAGTGAAGAGACCCAGTACTTC.

V usage is TRBV28 and J usage is TRBJ2-5; the D is unclear. The germline gives CDR1 MDHEN, CDR2 SYDVKM. V was clipped by 3 bases and J by 2 bases, with 10 bases between them. The CDR3 loop spans 14 amino acids. The CDR3 here is CASSFFQVQETQYF. The CDR3 DNA sequence: TGTGCCAGCAGTTTCTTTCAGGTGCAAGAGACCCAGTACTTC.

This chain joins TRBV5-4 and TRBJ1-4; maybe TRBD1 (6 bases). The germline CDR1 and CDR2 sequences are SGHNT and YYREEE (reference sequence). The CDR3 has 14 amino acids. Trimming left V 3 bases short and J 8 bases short, with 14 bases between. DNA of the CDR3: TGTGCCAGCAGCTCTCACAGGGTTGTGGAAAAACTGTTTTTT. This gives the protein CASSSHRVVEKLFF.

The V and J genes are TRBV6-5 and TRBJ1-2; a weak D match, TRBD1 (5 bases). The CDR3 is 15 amino acids. The germline CDR1 and CDR2 sequences are MNHEY and SVGAGI. The germline V and J ends were trimmed by 5 bases and 6 bases, with 19 bases remaining between them. The CDR3 is CASSLRGEGLDGYTF. CDR3 in DNA: TGTGCCAGCAGTCTGCGTGGTGAGGGGTTGGATGGCTACACCTTC.

This clone has a handful of counts. CDR3 residues: CASSTPAGRNIQYF. CDR3 nucleotide sequence: TGTGCCAGTAGTACGCCGGCGGGGAGAAACATTCAGTACTTC. The V and J genes are TRBV19 and TRBJ2-4; D possibly corresponds to TRBD2 (6 bases). The V end lost 4 bases, the J end lost 6 bases, and 13 bases lay between the germline ends. This CDR3 has 14 amino acids. Germline V lookup: CDR1 LNHDA, CDR2 SQIVND (reference sequence).

This clone was seen only a few times. The rearrangement joins TRBV19 to TRBJ2-7, with D unresolved. The CDR3 contains 17 residues. Germline CDR1 LNHDA, CDR2 SQIVND (reference sequence). V lost 5 bases to trimming and J lost 2 bases, with 22 bases between them. CDR3 in DNA: TGTGCCAGTAGTGTGGTCTTCGGCTCCTGGTCCACCTACGAGCAGTACTTC. This sequence encodes CASSVVFGSWSTYEQYF.

This clone was found a few times. The chain couples TRBV5-1 to TRBJ1-2, with 9 bases lining up with TRBD1. Germline V gene sequence: CDR1 SGHRS, CDR2 YFSETQ. The CDR3 sequence is 13 residues long. J was trimmed by 12 bases and V by 4 bases; bases with no gene match: 10. The CDR3 spells CASSPRGTGPNTF. For the CDR3, the DNA is TGCGCCAGCAGCCCCCGCGGGACAGGGCCCAACACCTTC.

This clone was observed a few times. The gene calls are TRBV18 and TRBJ1-1; possibly TRBD1 for D (5 bases). The germline gives CDR1 KGHSH, CDR2 LQKENI. With 4 bases removed from V and 0 bases from J, the gap between germline ends came to 12 bases. The length of the CDR3 is 15 residues. The CDR3 sequence is CASSRDQGMNTEAFF. Here the CDR3 DNA reads TGTGCCAGCTCACGGGACCAGGGAATGAACACTGAAGCTTTCTTT.